This T cell receptor beta chain was observed in a study of OX40 agonist ivuxolimab in advanced cancers. At the level of the study: Patients received the agonistic anti-OX40 (CD134) antibody ivuxolimab. Averaging roughly 60 years in age, with a range of 23 to 79, the cohort was 65% to 90% male.

Assay: immunoSEQ multiplex PCR; the TCRdb copy retains only in-frame clones and omits some. The sample lists under 80,000 clones, about 88% seen once, with roughly 4% in the top ten. Notes on the study in general: A proportion of nonresponders additionally exhibited low normalized T-cell clonal expansion.

Of note for this clone: The target antigen is unknown.

V lost 4 bases and J lost 0; bases outside the gene matches: 5. Germline V gene data show CDR1 as SGHRS and CDR2 as YFSETQ. CDR3 length: 15 amino acids. This clonotype originated in an adult with an advanced solid tumor such as melanoma, head and neck, liver or kidney cancer. V and J are TRBV5-1 and TRBJ2-3; 7 bases align to TRBD2. This sample comprised CD4+ or CD8+ T cells sorted from blood, obtained in a trial of the OX40 agonist ivuxolimab. The CDR3 sequence: CASSPLATSTDTQYF. The DNA for the CDR3 is TGCGCCAGCAGCCCACTAGCGACTAGCACAGATACGCAGTATTTT.